Presented here are 29 T cell receptor beta chains from one specimen sequenced in a study of beta chain features in type 1 diabetes. Sequencing targeted expressed TCRB transcripts, as all isolated RNA had been reverse transcribed. Clones were read by immunoSEQ multiplex PCR, and TCRdb kept only the in-frame ones, dropping some. Of almost 350,000 clones in the sample, roughly a tenth were seen once. General study points: Moderately but significantly shorter TCRB CDR3s were found in Type 1 diabetes patients in all four CD4+ subsets.

Their antigen targets remain unknown. Sequenced sample: central memory CD4+ T cells from blood. The receptor source for this set is a man aged 30 to 39 with type 1 diabetes.

V is TRBV6-1 and J is TRBJ1-5; D not resolved. Per the germline V gene, CDR1 is MNHNS and CDR2 is SASEGT. The ends were cut back, 2 bases at V and 2 bases at J, with 7 bases in the middle. This CDR3 is built from 14 residues. CDR3 bases: TGTGCCAGCAGTGAATACTCTGGCAATCAGCCCCAGCATTTT. Encoded protein: CASSEYSGNQPQHF.

This clone appeared a few times. J is TRBJ1-2 and V is TRBV4-3, with a tentative D call TRBD1 (5 bases). The CDR3 is made up of 15 amino acids. The ends were cut back, 0 bases at V and 6 bases at J, with 14 bases in the middle. Germline V lookup: CDR1 LGHNA, CDR2 YSLEER. The CDR3 DNA reads as TGCGCCAGCAGCCAAGACGACCGGGGGATAAATGGCTACACCTTC. Protein sequence: CASSQDDRGINGYTF.

This clone appeared many times. The J gene is TRBJ1-2, the V gene TRBV5-1; D unresolved. Trimming pared 0 bases from V and 8 bases from J, leaving 11 bases between. The CDR3 has 13 residues. The germline gives CDR1 SGHRS, CDR2 YFSETQ. CDR3 protein: CASSLEGSGGYTF. In nucleotides, the CDR3 is TGCGCCAGCAGCTTGGAGGGCTCGGGCGGCTACACCTTC.

This clone was seen a few times. V and J are TRBV7-2 and TRBJ2-5; perhaps TRBD2 as D (6 bases). The CDR3 runs to 14 residues. The V end was cut by 2 bases, the J end by 5 bases, with 12 bases between. In germline, CDR1 is SGHTA, CDR2 FQGNSA. CDR3 nucleotides: TGTGCCAGCAGCTTAAATGCGGGGTCGGAGACCCAGTACTTC. Translated, it gives CASSLNAGSETQYF.

The chain couples TRBV2 to TRBJ1-1; D uncertain. The CDR3 is made up of 14 amino acids. Germline V lookup: CDR1 SNHLY, CDR2 FYNNEI. Between the trimmed V and J ends, which lost 5 bases and 0 bases, there was a span of 10 bases. The CDR3 DNA reads TGTGCCAGCAGTCCCAAGGTCCTGAACACTGAAGCTTTCTTT. It codes for CASSPKVLNTEAFF.

The rearrangement joins TRBV4-1 to TRBJ2-3, with D unresolved. V was shortened by 0 bases and J by 4 bases, with 5 bases between the two germline ends. The CDR3 extends over 13 amino acids. Germline lookup yields CDR1 MGHRA and CDR2 YSYEKL. Written as DNA, the CDR3 is TGCGCCAGCAGCCAAGATGGAGCAGATACGCAGTATTTT. Its protein product is CASSQDGADTQYF.

This clone was recorded many times. V is TRBV7-9 and J is TRBJ2-5; 7 bases agree with TRBD1. CDR3 length: 14 amino acids. Germline V gene lookup returns CDR1 SEHNR and CDR2 FQNEAQ (reference sequence). Germline trimming cut 7 bases from V and 2 bases from J; bases unmatched to any gene: 7. The CDR3 here is CASTDGTAQETQYF. The CDR3 region has the DNA TGTGCCAGCACCGATGGGACAGCACAAGAGACCCAGTACTTC.

This clone was counted ten times or more. The CDR3 DNA reads as TGTGCCAGCAGCGCCGGAGCGAGTAGCGGGGTCGAAGAGACCCAGTACTTC. Translating gives CASSAGASSGVEETQYF. The J gene is TRBJ2-5, the V gene TRBV5-4, with 8 bases lining up with TRBD2. Germline CDR1 and CDR2: SGHNT and YYREEE (reference sequence). The CDR3 is made up of 17 amino acids. After removal of 4 bases from V and 3 bases from J, the junction contained 14 bases not matched to a gene.

Only a few counts were recorded for this clone. The V call is TRBV5-1, the J call TRBJ2-3; 9 bases map to TRBD2. This CDR3 region has 17 residues. CDR1 is SGHRS and CDR2 is YFSETQ in the germline V gene. V trimming: 0 bases; J trimming: 4 bases; junction bases outside the gene matches: 9. The CDR3 sequence is CASSLAGGGARADTQYF. CDR3 nucleotides: TGCGCCAGCAGCTTGGCGGGCGGGGGGGCCAGGGCAGATACGCAGTATTTT.

This clone was counted a few times. The V and J genes are TRBV5-1 and TRBJ1-6, with a tentative D call TRBD1 (6 bases). V was cut by 4 bases and J by 7 bases, with 15 bases left in between. The CDR3 loop spans 15 amino acids. Germline V gene lookup returns CDR1 SGHRS and CDR2 YFSETQ. The CDR3 DNA reads TGCGCCAGCAGCGAGGGGGGAGAAGGGAATTCACCCCTCCACTTT. Translation: CASSEGGEGNSPLHF.

This clone was detected only a few times. DNA of the CDR3: TGTGCCAGCAGTCGCCGGACAGGAGAACCCGAGGGCTACACCTTC. As protein: CASSRRTGEPEGYTF. The J gene is TRBJ1-2, the V gene TRBV6-1; 7 positions match TRBD1. V lost 5 bases and J lost 8; bases outside the gene matches: 14. Germline V gene lookup returns CDR1 MNHNS and CDR2 SASEGT. The CDR3 runs 15 residues.

The chain combines TRBV10-3 with TRBJ1-2; D is perhaps TRBD1 (5 bases). The germline gives CDR1 ENHRY, CDR2 SYGVKD. V shed 8 bases and J shed 0 bases, with 10 bases lying between them. This CDR3 spans 13 amino acids. As DNA, the CDR3 is TGTGCCATCGGGGACGGGACTAACTATGGCTACACCTTC. It encodes CAIGDGTNYGYTF.

This rearrangement joins TRBV27 to TRBJ2-2, with D possibly TRBD2 on 6 matching bases. Trimming took off 5 bases at V and 7 bases at J, with 20 bases between the two ends. The germline CDR1 and CDR2 sequences are MNHEY and SMNVEV (reference sequence). CDR3 length: 16 residues. In DNA, the CDR3 is TGTGCCAGCAGTAACCCGGGACTGGGTACCGACGGGGAGCTGTTTTTT. It encodes CASSNPGLGTDGELFF.

The rearrangement joins TRBV19 to TRBJ2-5; D gene uncertain. CDR3 length equals 12 residues. V lost 2 bases, J lost 4 bases, and 5 bases lay in between. Germline CDR1 LNHDA, CDR2 SQIVND (reference sequence). The DNA for the CDR3 is TGTGCCAGTAGTATATGGGGAGAGACCCAGTACTTC. Protein product: CASSIWGETQYF.

CDR3 sequence: CASSQDSGGYQETQYF. CDR3 bases: TGTGCCAGCAGCCAAGATAGCGGGGGTTACCAAGAGACCCAGTACTTC. This chain connects TRBV4-2 to TRBJ2-5, with TRBD2 matching 9 bases. Germline CDR1 LGHNA, CDR2 YNFKEQ. The ends lost 0 bases at V and 0 bases at J; junction bases unmatched: 2. The CDR3 covers 16 residues.

This chain joins TRBV10-3 and TRBJ2-5; 9 positions agree with TRBD2. CDR3 length: 13 residues. Trimming at V came to 7 bases and at J to 3 bases, leaving 3 bases not matched to a gene. The V gene's germline CDR1 is ENHRY and CDR2 SYGVKD. CDR3 sequence (DNA): TGTGCCATCAAGGTAGCGGGGGAAGAGACCCAGTACTTC. It is translated as CAIKVAGEETQYF.

This clone came up a few times. V and J are TRBV2 and TRBJ1-2, with 10 bases that match TRBD1. This CDR3 spans 15 amino acids. J gave up 5 bases and V 4 bases, and 7 bases lay outside the gene matches. Germline V CDR1 and CDR2: SNHLY, FYNNEI. CDR3 protein: CASSGQGAEEYGYTF. The CDR3 region has the DNA TGTGCCAGCAGTGGACAGGGGGCGGAGGAGTATGGCTACACCTTC. The full variable domain, rest sourced from reference TRBV2 and TRBJ1-2, is EPEVTQTPSHQVTQMGQEVILRCVPISNHLYFYWYRQILGQKVEFLVSFYNNEISEKSEIFDDQFSVERPDGSNFTLKIRSTKLEDSAMYFCASSGQGAEEYGYTFGSGTRLTVV.

The DNA for the CDR3 is TGTGCCAGCAGTTTAATAAGGGGACAGCCGTTGCCGAGGGGCAGGGACGAGCAGTACTTC. This codes for CASSLIRGQPLPRGRDEQYF. J is TRBJ2-7 and V is TRBV27; 7 bases are a match to TRBD1. The J segment lost 5 bases and the V segment lost 2 bases, leaving 24 bases of the junction unmatched. The V gene's germline CDR1 is MNHEY and CDR2 SMNVEV (reference sequence). The CDR3 is 20 residues long.

This clone has a single count. The rearrangement uses TRBV27 and TRBJ1-5; 7 nucleotides align to TRBD1. This CDR3 region has 15 residues. Germline CDR1 MNHEY, CDR2 SMNVEV (reference sequence). V gave up 4 bases and J gave up 6 bases; unmatched junction bases: 9. The CDR3 region is CASSSDRAMGQPQHF. The DNA of the CDR3 is TGTGCCAGCAGTTCAGACAGGGCGATGGGTCAGCCCCAGCATTTT.

The gene calls are TRBV5-8 and TRBJ2-3; D remains unclear. Germline assignment: CDR1 SGHTS and CDR2 YDEGEE. Trimming stripped 4 bases from V and 2 bases from J, with 2 bases between. The CDR3 loop spans 11 amino acids. The CDR3 nucleotides are TGTGCCAGCAGCATCACAGATACGCAGTATTTT. This gives the protein CASSITDTQYF.

The chain links TRBV7-2 to TRBJ2-3, with D tentatively TRBD2 (6 bases). V lost 5 bases to trimming and J lost 3 bases, with 9 bases between them. CDR1 SGHTA and CDR2 FQGNSA come from the germline V gene. The CDR3 is 13 amino acids. The CDR3 loop is CASSAAGTDTQYF. CDR3 in DNA: TGTGCCAGCAGCGCCGCGGGGACAGATACGCAGTATTTT.

This clone was counted between two and nine times. This chain connects TRBV18 to TRBJ2-3; 7 positions match TRBD1. Losses at the gene ends were 2 bases for V and 3 bases for J; bases not matched to a gene: 11. The CDR3 length is 17 residues. CDR1 KGHSH and CDR2 LQKENI come from the germline V gene. The CDR3 here is CASSPTPGQVWTDTQYF. CDR3 bases: TGTGCCAGCTCACCAACGCCCGGACAGGTTTGGACAGATACGCAGTATTTT. The full variable domain, in which reference TRBV18 and TRBJ2-3 provide the parts outside the CDR3, is NAGVMQNPRHLVRRRGQEARLRCSPMKGHSHVYWYRQLPEEGLKFMVYLQKENIIDESGMPKERFSAEFPKEGPSILRIQQVVRGDSAAYFCASSPTPGQVWTDTQYFGPGTRLTVL.

The chain recombines TRBV6-5 with TRBJ2-5, with unresolved D. Germline V gives CDR1 MNHEY, CDR2 SVGAGI. V lost 7 bases to trimming and J lost 5 bases, with 14 bases between them. The length of the CDR3 is 13 residues. Here the CDR3 reads CASTAALSETQYF. CDR3 coding DNA: TGTGCCAGCACCGCGGCGCTTTCGGAGACCCAGTACTTC.

The chain has TRBV7-9 and TRBJ2-7; D remains ambiguous. The V and J ends lost 1 base and 5 bases respectively, with 9 bases between them. Germline CDR1 SEHNR, CDR2 FQNEAQ (reference sequence). The CDR3 has 13 amino acids. The CDR3 spells CASSLGLRDEQYF. CDR3 nucleotides: TGTGCCAGCAGCTTAGGCCTAAGGGACGAGCAGTACTTC.

This clone was recorded a few times. The genes are TRBV30 and TRBJ2-2, with D maybe TRBD1 (6 bases). The CDR3 has 15 residues. V was trimmed by 0 bases and J by 1 base, leaving 9 bases between them. CDR1 is GTSNPN, CDR2 SVGIG, per germline (reference sequence). The CDR3 loop is CAWSVADRNTGELFF. The CDR3 coding sequence is TGTGCCTGGAGTGTAGCGGACAGGAACACCGGGGAGCTGTTTTTT.

This clone was observed a handful of times. J is TRBJ1-3 and V is TRBV7-9, with D uncertain. CDR1 is SEHNR and CDR2 is FQNEAQ in the germline V gene (reference sequence). The CDR3 consists of 13 residues. V was pared by 8 bases and J by 1 base, with 9 bases between. The CDR3 bases are TGTGCCAGCGCTCGGGAATCTGGAAACACCATATATTTT. As protein: CASARESGNTIYF.

There are a few counts of this clone. J is TRBJ2-7 and V is TRBV6-6; no firm D call. CDR3 size: 15 residues. Germline-derived CDR1 and CDR2 are MNHNY and SVGAGI (reference sequence). V gave up 4 bases and J gave up 3 bases, with 16 bases separating them. The CDR3 DNA reads TGTGCCAGCAGTTCCAGCGCAGGATCATACTACGAGCAGTACTTC. Translation gives CASSSSAGSYYEQYF.

The chain links TRBV4-1 to TRBJ2-3, with 8 bases lining up with TRBD2. Germline loops: CDR1 MGHRA, CDR2 YSYEKL. The CDR3 extends over 16 amino acids. The junction had 5 bases not matched to a gene; V was cut back by 0 bases and J by 3 bases. The CDR3 DNA is TGCGCCAGCAGCCAAGATAACGGGGGGGGGACAGATACGCAGTATTTT. It codes for CASSQDNGGGTDTQYF.

This clone was detected a few times. The gene calls are TRBV11-2 and TRBJ1-4; 8 nucleotides align to TRBD1. The CDR3 runs 14 residues. Trimming took 5 bases from V and 4 from J; bases not matched to a gene: 3. Per germline, CDR1 SGHAT and CDR2 FQNNGV. CDR3 nucleotides: TGTGCCAGCAGCCAAGGACAGGGTAATGAAAAACTGTTTTTT. This translates into CASSQGQGNEKLFF.